The next 32 T cell receptor beta chains were all read from a single sample in a study of T cell changes during pregnancy in multiple sclerosis (dated by TCRdb to between 2019 and 2020). The library came from the immunoSEQ multiplex PCR assay. TCRdb stores this immuneACCESS table with in-frame sequences only. Part of the clones is absent; in the studies checked, under half of the shortfall reflects unresolved V genes, and no reason is known for the rest. Counted in this sample were about 44,000 clones; around 90% of them appeared once. More than 0.6% of the sample is held by the ten biggest clonotypes. The sample in question was CD4+ T cells from peripheral blood mononuclear cells, obtained in the first trimester of pregnancy. These receptors were obtained from a female donor with multiple sclerosis, enrolled in a pregnancy study.

This chain joins TRBV19 and TRBJ2-2, with D uncertain. Germline V gives CDR1 LNHDA, CDR2 SQIVND (reference sequence). This CDR3 spans 12 amino acids. The V end lost 5 bases, the J end lost 5 bases, and 6 bases lay between the germline ends. CDR3 sequence reads: CASSRQTGELFF. CDR3 DNA: TGTGCCAGTAGTCGCCAGACCGGGGAGCTGTTTTTT.

The V and J genes are TRBV28 and TRBJ2-2; possibly TRBD1 for D (5 bases). V was trimmed by 10 bases and J by 4 bases, leaving 10 bases between them. Germline V gene data show CDR1 as MDHEN and CDR2 as SYDVKM. The length of the CDR3 is 12 residues. The CDR3 sequence is CATFRGTGELFF. The DNA for the CDR3 is TGTGCCACATTTAGGGGCACCGGGGAGCTGTTTTTT.

The chain couples TRBV2 to TRBJ2-3; D not certain. CDR1 and CDR2 from the germline V gene are SNHLY and FYNNEI. This CDR3 spans 12 amino acids. Trimming shortened V by 7 bases and J by 2 bases, and 7 bases separated the two germline ends. The DNA of the CDR3 is TGTGCCAGCAATCCTAACACAGATACGCAGTATTTT. Translation: CASNPNTDTQYF.

This sequence joins TRBV29-1 and TRBJ1-1; the D gene is possibly TRBD1 (5 bases). V was clipped by 2 bases and J by 9 bases, with 13 bases between them. The CDR3 has 12 residues. The V gene's germline CDR1 is SQVTM and CDR2 ANQGSEA. CDR3 sequence (DNA): TGCAGCGTTGAAAGGGGCCTAGGGCAAGCTTTCTTT. It codes for CSVERGLGQAFF.

The chain joins TRBV7-8 to TRBJ2-7, with unresolved D. V dropped 5 bases and J dropped 4 bases, with 9 bases sitting between them. There are 12 residues in the CDR3. The germline V gene has CDR1 SGHVS and CDR2 FQNEAQ. Here the CDR3 reads CASSASTYEQYF. DNA of the CDR3: TGTGCCAGCAGCGCATCCACTTACGAGCAGTACTTC.

The chain uses TRBV30 and TRBJ1-4; the D is unclear. Trimming removed 0 bases from V and 3 bases from J, with 8 bases in between. Per germline, CDR1 GTSNPN and CDR2 SVGIG (reference sequence). The length of the CDR3 is 14 residues. This CDR3 is CAWSVGASNEKLFF. The CDR3, as DNA: TGTGCCTGGAGTGTTGGAGCTTCTAATGAAAAACTGTTTTTT.

The J gene is TRBJ2-3, the V gene TRBV19, with D maybe TRBD2 (6 bases). CDR3 size: 16 residues. V lost 4 bases and J 2 bases, leaving 16 bases between the germline ends. Germline values: CDR1 LNHDA, CDR2 SQIVND (reference sequence). CDR3 DNA sequence: TGTGCCAGTAGTACCGGTCCAGGGAGGCACACAGATACGCAGTATTTT. Its protein product is CASSTGPGRHTDTQYF. Filled out from reference TRBV19 and TRBJ2-3, the complete variable domain reads DGGITQSPKYLFRKEGQNVTLSCEQNLNHDAMYWYRQDPGQGLRLIYYSQIVNDFQKGDIAEGYSVSREKKESFPLTVTSAQKNPTAFYLCASSTGPGRHTDTQYFGPGTRLTVL.

This chain links TRBV5-4 with TRBJ2-1; 9 bases agree with TRBD2. The CDR3 has 15 amino acids. V dropped 0 bases and J dropped 3; count of bases not matched to a gene: 1. Germline CDR1 SGHNT, CDR2 YYREEE (reference sequence). The CDR3 loop is CASSLEAGGYNEQFF. CDR3 DNA: TGTGCCAGCAGCTTGGAAGCGGGAGGCTACAATGAGCAGTTCTTC.

The V gene is TRBV19, the J gene TRBJ2-7; 7 bases map to TRBD1. J lost 7 bases, V lost 0 bases, and 6 bases had no gene match. There are 14 residues in the CDR3. Germline assignment: CDR1 LNHDA and CDR2 SQIVND (reference sequence). The CDR3 loop reads CASSIDHRGFEQYF. The CDR3 DNA reads as TGTGCCAGTAGTATAGACCACAGGGGTTTTGAGCAGTACTTC.

The gene calls are TRBV11-2 and TRBJ2-3; possibly TRBD1 for D (6 bases). CDR3 size: 15 residues. V lost 5 bases, J lost 0 bases, and 12 bases lay in between. From germline, CDR1 is SGHAT and CDR2 FQNNGV. The CDR3 region is CASSLDRTSTDTQYF. Here the CDR3 DNA reads TGTGCCAGCAGCCTCGACAGGACGAGCACAGATACGCAGTATTTT.

The V gene is TRBV18, the J gene TRBJ2-7, with TRBD2 matching 7 bases. The CDR3 is made up of 15 amino acids. The germline V gene encodes CDR1 KGHSH and CDR2 LQKENI. The trim removed 3 bases at V and 5 bases at J, leaving 10 bases unmatched. The CDR3 DNA is TGTGCCAGCTCACCTGGGAGGGAAGGGGAACACGAGCAGTACTTC. Its translation is CASSPGREGEHEQYF.

This clone was picked up a small number of times. This chain joins TRBV29-1 and TRBJ2-1, with 11 bases aligning to TRBD2. Germline V lookup: CDR1 SQVTM, CDR2 ANQGSEA. The V segment lost 6 bases and the J segment 3 bases; nucleotides outside the gene matches: 4. CDR3 length: 14 residues. CDR3 DNA sequence: TGCAGCGTGGGGACTAGCGGATTCTACAATGAGCAGTTCTTC. Its translation is CSVGTSGFYNEQFF.

The chain couples TRBV10-3 to TRBJ2-1; 10 nucleotides align to TRBD2. CDR3 length: 15 amino acids. After removal of 7 bases from V and 7 bases from J, the junction contained 10 bases not matched to a gene. CDR1 ENHRY and CDR2 SYGVKD come from the germline V gene. CDR3 sequence (DNA): TGTGCCATCACCCCCCTAGCGGGAGTTGGTAATGAGCAGTTCTTC. Translating gives CAITPLAGVGNEQFF.

This rearrangement joins TRBV11-2 to TRBJ2-1; 8 bases line up with TRBD1. Germline trimming cut 3 bases from V and 4 bases from J; bases unmatched to any gene: 5. The CDR3 runs 15 residues. Per the germline V gene, CDR1 is SGHAT and CDR2 is FQNNGV. The CDR3 DNA reads as TGTGCCAGCAGCTTCGGACAGGGTTTATACAATGAGCAGTTCTTC. It encodes CASSFGQGLYNEQFF.

V is TRBV5-6 and J is TRBJ2-5; TRBD2 agrees at 8 bases. The CDR3 totals 15 residues. Per germline, CDR1 SGHDT and CDR2 YYEEEE. Trimming removed 2 bases from V and 4 bases from J; junction bases left unmatched: 7. The CDR3 DNA follows: TGTGCCAGCAGCTTACCAGCGGGAGAGGGAGAGACCCAGTACTTC. The encoded protein is CASSLPAGEGETQYF. Complete variable domain (other parts from reference TRBV5-6 and TRBJ2-5): DAGVTQSPTHLIKTRGQQVTLRCSPKSGHDTVSWYQQALGQGPQFIFQYYEEEERQRGNFPDRFSGHQFPNYSSELNVNALLLGDSALYLCASSLPAGEGETQYFGPGTRLLVL.

This chain uses TRBV6-6 with TRBJ2-5, with D perhaps matching TRBD2 (6 bases). Germline CDR1 and CDR2: MNHNY and SVGAGI (reference sequence). CDR3 length: 14 amino acids. V dropped 5 bases and J dropped 5 bases, with 15 bases sitting between them. The CDR3 DNA reads TGTGCCAGCAGTCGGAGGGCAGAGAAGGAGACCCAGTACTTC. Translation: CASSRRAEKETQYF.

The V gene is TRBV7-6, the J gene TRBJ2-3, with TRBD2 matching 9 bases. The length of the CDR3 is 19 residues. V dropped 5 bases and J dropped 0; count of bases not matched to a gene: 15. Germline CDR1 and CDR2: SGHVS and FNYEAQ. CDR3 nucleotide sequence: TGTGCCAGCAGCCCCCATGTGGCGGGAGGGGCCTCTAGCACAGATACGCAGTATTTT. Amino acid sequence: CASSPHVAGGASSTDTQYF. Combining the CDR3 with reference TRBV7-6 and TRBJ2-3 gives the whole variable domain GAGVSQSPRYKVTKRGQDVALRCDPISGHVSLYWYRQALGQGPEFLTYFNYEAQQDKSGLPNDRFSAERPEGSISTLTIQRTEQRDSAMYRCASSPHVAGGASSTDTQYFGPGTRLTVL.

This chain joins TRBV27 and TRBJ2-7; weak D call: TRBD1 (7 bases). V dropped 6 bases and J dropped 0 bases, with 15 bases sitting between them. This CDR3 comprises 15 residues. Germline V gives CDR1 MNHEY, CDR2 SMNVEV (reference sequence). The CDR3 is CASRAPGGRSYEQYF. CDR3 in DNA: TGTGCCAGCAGGGCCCCAGGGGGGCGCTCCTACGAGCAGTACTTC.

The V call is TRBV5-8, the J call TRBJ1-4; 8 positions match TRBD1. Trimming cost V 3 bases and J 3 bases; bases outside gene matches: 4. Germline CDR1 SGHTS, CDR2 YDEGEE. The CDR3 extends over 15 amino acids. CDR3 region: CASSSRTGPNEKLFF. The CDR3 DNA reads as TGTGCCAGCAGCTCGAGGACAGGGCCTAATGAAAAACTGTTTTTT.

The gene calls are TRBV27 and TRBJ2-1; D is ambiguous. Trimming took off 3 bases at V and 5 bases at J, with 8 bases between the two ends. The CDR3 sequence is 13 residues long. From germline, CDR1 is MNHEY and CDR2 SMNVEV (reference sequence). CDR3 region: CASSLVLDNEQFF. CDR3 nucleotide sequence: TGTGCCAGCAGTTTGGTCCTAGACAATGAGCAGTTCTTC.

The rearrangement uses TRBV19 and TRBJ2-1, with 16 bases fitting TRBD2. The germline V gene has CDR1 LNHDA and CDR2 SQIVND (reference sequence). CDR3 size: 19 residues. V gave up 3 bases and J gave up 0 bases; unmatched junction bases: 5. In nucleotides, the CDR3 is TGTGCCAGTAGTATGGCGGGACTAGCGGGAGGGGGCTCCTACAATGAGCAGTTCTTC. It yields the protein CASSMAGLAGGGSYNEQFF.

For the CDR3, the DNA is TGTGCCAGTAGTATGTATAGCGGGAGATGGGCAGATACGCAGTATTTT. Translation gives CASSMYSGRWADTQYF. This chain connects TRBV19 to TRBJ2-3; 9 bases map to TRBD2. The trim removed 3 bases at V and 4 bases at J, leaving 8 bases unmatched. This CDR3 contains 16 residues. Germline CDR1 LNHDA, CDR2 SQIVND (reference sequence). The entire variable domain, with the rest obtained from reference TRBV19 and TRBJ2-3, is as follows: DGGITQSPKYLFRKEGQNVTLSCEQNLNHDAMYWYRQDPGQGLRLIYYSQIVNDFQKGDIAEGYSVSREKKESFPLTVTSAQKNPTAFYLCASSMYSGRWADTQYFGPGTRLTVL.

V and J are TRBV7-8 and TRBJ1-2; the D is unclear. The germline V gene has CDR1 SGHVS and CDR2 FQNEAQ. The V end lost 0 bases, the J end lost 8 bases, and 13 bases lay between the germline ends. The CDR3 covers 14 residues. CDR3 bases: TGTGCCAGCAGCTTAGCTTCCTCGGTTTACGGCTACACCTTC. Translation: CASSLASSVYGYTF.

This sequence joins TRBV28 and TRBJ1-1, with a possible D match to TRBD1 (6 bases). Germline values: CDR1 MDHEN, CDR2 SYDVKM. The V and J ends lost 9 bases and 2 bases respectively, with 22 bases between them. CDR3 length: 16 amino acids. This chain's CDR3 is CASVPFTGTSNTEAFF. Written as DNA, the CDR3 is TGTGCCAGTGTACCTTTTACGGGGACAAGTAACACTGAAGCTTTCTTT.

The rearrangement joins TRBV19 to TRBJ1-2; D remains unclear. The germline V gene has CDR1 LNHDA and CDR2 SQIVND (reference sequence). The CDR3 extends over 14 amino acids. Trimming stripped 5 bases from V and 5 bases from J, with 15 bases between. The CDR3 sequence: CASSEGKGQYGYTF. The CDR3 nucleotides read TGTGCCAGTAGTGAGGGAAAGGGTCAATATGGCTACACCTTC. Supplemented by reference TRBV19 and TRBJ1-2, the full variable domain reads DGGITQSPKYLFRKEGQNVTLSCEQNLNHDAMYWYRQDPGQGLRLIYYSQIVNDFQKGDIAEGYSVSREKKESFPLTVTSAQKNPTAFYLCASSEGKGQYGYTFGSGTRLTVV.

J is TRBJ2-7 and V is TRBV9; the D is unclear. V was clipped by 0 bases and J by 1 base, with 8 bases between them. CDR1 and CDR2 from the germline V gene are SGDLS and YYNGEE. CDR3 length equals 14 residues. The CDR3 bases are TGTGCCAGCAGCGTAGCAACAGATTCCTACGAGCAGTACTTC. It specifies CASSVATDSYEQYF.

V and J are TRBV5-5 and TRBJ1-4, with a tentative D call TRBD1 (6 bases). Trimming took off 5 bases at V and 7 bases at J, with 18 bases between the two ends. Germline-derived CDR1 and CDR2 are SGHKS and YYEKEE (reference sequence). The CDR3 is 15 residues long. Written as DNA, the CDR3 is TGTGCCAGCAGGGCCACAGGGTTGATCGGTGAAAAACTGTTTTTT. Protein sequence: CASRATGLIGEKLFF.

This chain joins TRBV7-9 and TRBJ1-2, with a tentative D call TRBD1 (6 bases). Germline loops: CDR1 SEHNR, CDR2 FQNEAQ (reference sequence). Trimming stripped 3 bases from V and 8 bases from J, with 13 bases between. The CDR3 runs to 13 residues. CDR3 protein: CASSFNGGAGYTF. Here the CDR3 DNA reads TGTGCCAGCAGCTTCAACGGGGGGGCAGGCTACACCTTC.

The chain combines TRBV18 with TRBJ2-3; TRBD1 might be the D (5 bases). The germline gives CDR1 KGHSH, CDR2 LQKENI. V lost 6 bases, J lost 4 bases, and 11 bases lay in between. This CDR3 spans 13 amino acids. The CDR3 is CASSRLGADTQYF. CDR3 nucleotide sequence: TGTGCCAGCTCTCGTCTAGGGGCAGATACGCAGTATTTT.

The chain employs TRBV27 and TRBJ2-7; D uncertain. CDR3 length: 14 residues. Germline values: CDR1 MNHEY, CDR2 SMNVEV (reference sequence). Trimming took off 4 bases at V and 4 bases at J, with 14 bases between the two ends. The CDR3 DNA follows: TGTGCCAGCAGTTCATCCATCGGCGGATACGAGCAGTACTTC. Translating gives CASSSSIGGYEQYF.

This chain connects TRBV5-1 to TRBJ2-5; TRBD1 matches 7 bases. Trimming at V came to 4 bases and at J to 0 bases, leaving 9 bases not matched to a gene. This CDR3 has 16 residues. The germline CDR1 and CDR2 sequences are SGHRS and YFSETQ. The CDR3 DNA sequence: TGCGCCAGCAGCCGACATGGGACAGTTAACCAAGAGACCCAGTACTTC. Translated, it gives CASSRHGTVNQETQYF.

J is TRBJ2-5 and V is TRBV5-4; a weak D match, TRBD2 (5 bases). This CDR3 has 14 residues. CDR1 SGHNT and CDR2 YYREEE come from the germline V gene (reference sequence). V gave up 4 bases and J gave up 1 base, with 11 bases separating them. The DNA for the CDR3 is TGTGCCAGCAGCACCGGAGGAGCCCAAGAGACCCAGTACTTC. It specifies CASSTGGAQETQYF.